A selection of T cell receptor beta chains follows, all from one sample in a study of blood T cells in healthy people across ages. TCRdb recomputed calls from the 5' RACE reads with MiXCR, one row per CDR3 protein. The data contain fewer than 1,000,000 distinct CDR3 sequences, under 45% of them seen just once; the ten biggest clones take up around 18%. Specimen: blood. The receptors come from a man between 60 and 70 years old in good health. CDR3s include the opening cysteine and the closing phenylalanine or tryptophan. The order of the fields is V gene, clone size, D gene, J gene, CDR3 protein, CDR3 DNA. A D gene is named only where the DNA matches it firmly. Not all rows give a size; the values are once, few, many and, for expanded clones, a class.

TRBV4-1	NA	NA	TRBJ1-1	CASSQGHPFTSNTEAFF	TGCGCCAGCAGCCAAGGTCACCCCTTCACATCAAACACTGAAGCTTTCTTT
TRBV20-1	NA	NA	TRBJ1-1	CSARSRFNTEAFF	TGCAGTGCTAGGTCCAGATTTAACACTGAAGCTTTCTTT
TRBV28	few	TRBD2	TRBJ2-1	CASRQVYPSGGAEQFF	TGTGCCAGTCGACAGGTCTATCCTAGCGGGGGGGCTGAGCAGTTCTTC
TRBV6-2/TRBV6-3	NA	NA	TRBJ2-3	CASSQDRYQTDTQYF	TGTGCCAGCAGTCAGGACAGATACCAGACAGATACGCAGTATTTT
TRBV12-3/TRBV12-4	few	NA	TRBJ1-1	CASERGPNTEAFF	TGTGCCAGCGAGCGGGGACCAAACACTGAAGCTTTCTTT
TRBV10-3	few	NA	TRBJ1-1	CAISDNRKTEAFF	TGTGCCATCAGTGACAACAGGAAGACTGAAGCTTTCTTT
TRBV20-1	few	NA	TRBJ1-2	CSARVRNYGYTF	TGCAGTGCTAGAGTCCGGAACTATGGCTACACCTTC
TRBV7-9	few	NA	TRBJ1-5	CASSAGARQPQHF	TGTGCCAGCAGCGCGGGGGCCCGGCAGCCCCAGCATTTT
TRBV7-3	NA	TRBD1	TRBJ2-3	CASSLLGQAVVDTQYF	TGTGCCAGCAGCTTATTGGGACAGGCCGTGGTGGATACGCAGTATTTT
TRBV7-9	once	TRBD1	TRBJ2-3	CASSRGRDSNTDTQYF	TGTGCCAGCAGCCGTGGAAGGGACAGCAACACAGATACGCAGTATTTT
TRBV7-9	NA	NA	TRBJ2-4	CASANSVAKNIQYF	TGTGCCAGCGCCAATTCGGTAGCCAAAAACATTCAGTACTTC
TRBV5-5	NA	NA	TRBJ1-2	CASSLASSHYGYTF	TGTGCCAGCAGCTTGGCCAGTTCCCACTATGGCTACACCTTC
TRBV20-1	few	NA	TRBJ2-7	CSARPRSSGEQYF	TGCAGTGCTAGACCCCGGTCATCGGGTGAGCAGTACTTC
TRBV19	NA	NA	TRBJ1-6	CASTGGNNSPLHF	TGTGCCAGTACGGGTGGGAATAATTCACCCCTCCACTTT
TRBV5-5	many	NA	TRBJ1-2	CASSLGINYGYTF	TGTGCCAGCAGCTTGGGAATTAACTATGGCTACACCTTC
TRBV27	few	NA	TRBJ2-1	CASSLSPGSSYNEQFF	TGTGCCAGCAGTTTATCTCCCGGCAGCTCCTACAATGAGCAGTTCTTC
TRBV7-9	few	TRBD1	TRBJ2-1	CASSRDLQGSSYNEQFF	TGTGCCAGCAGCCGCGACCTACAGGGGAGCTCCTACAATGAGCAGTTCTTC
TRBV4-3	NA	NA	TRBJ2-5	CASSQDSLVREQYF	TGCGCCAGCAGCCAAGATTCCCTCGTAAGAGAGCAGTACTTC
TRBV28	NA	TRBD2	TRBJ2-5	CASSARRGGGYETQYF	TGTGCCAGCAGTGCCCGTAGGGGCGGGGGGTATGAGACCCAGTACTTC
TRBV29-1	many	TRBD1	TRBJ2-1	CSVTTNKDRGGHEQFF	TGCAGCGTTACCACAAACAAGGACAGGGGAGGTCATGAGCAGTTCTTC
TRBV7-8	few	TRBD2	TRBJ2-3	CASSSYAGGSTDTQYF	TGTGCCAGCAGCTCATATGCGGGGGGCAGCACAGATACGCAGTATTTT
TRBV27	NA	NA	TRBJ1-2	CASSTGNGGYTF	TGTGCCAGCAGTACAGGGAACGGTGGCTACACCTTC
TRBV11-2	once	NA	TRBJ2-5	CASIPGTLAGETQYF	TGTGCCAGCATCCCCGGGACCCTTGCCGGGGAGACCCAGTACTTC
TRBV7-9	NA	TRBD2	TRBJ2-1	CASIPGTSGESSYNEQFF	TGTGCCAGCATCCCGGGGACTAGCGGGGAATCTTCCTACAATGAGCAGTTCTTC
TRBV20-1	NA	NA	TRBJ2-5	CSGTYHGVKTQYF	TGCAGTGGTACATACCATGGTGTGAAGACCCAGTACTTC
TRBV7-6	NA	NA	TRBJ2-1	CASSLDASNEQFF	TGTGCCAGCAGCTTAGATGCGTCCAATGAGCAGTTCTTC
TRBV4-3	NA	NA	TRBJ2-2	CASSQDKLGHTGELFF	TGCGCCAGCAGCCAAGATAAGCTAGGGCACACCGGGGAGCTGTTTTTT
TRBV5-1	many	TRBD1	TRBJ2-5	CASSSRDRGTQYF	TGCGCCAGCAGCTCCCGGGACAGGGGGACCCAGTACTTC
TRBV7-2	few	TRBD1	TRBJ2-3	CASSLEGATTDTQYF	TGTGCCAGCAGCTTAGAGGGGGCTACGACAGATACGCAGTATTTT
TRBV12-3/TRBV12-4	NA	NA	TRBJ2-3	CASTVSGTDTQYF	TGTGCCAGCACCGTGTCAGGGACAGATACGCAGTATTTT
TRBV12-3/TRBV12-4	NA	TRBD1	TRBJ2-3	CASSLGTGTSTDTQYF	TGTGCCAGCAGTTTGGGGACAGGAACTAGCACAGATACGCAGTATTTT
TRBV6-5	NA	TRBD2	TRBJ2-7	CASSGTSGGTYERYF	TGTGCCAGCAGTGGGACTAGCGGGGGAACCTACGAGCGGTACTTC
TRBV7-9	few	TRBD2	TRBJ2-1	CASSLARTSGGAGEQFF	TGTGCCAGCAGCTTGGCCCGGACTAGCGGGGGGGCCGGGGAGCAGTTCTTC
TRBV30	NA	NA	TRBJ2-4	CAWSPGIAKNIQYF	TGTGCCTGGAGTCCGGGAATAGCCAAAAACATTCAGTACTTC
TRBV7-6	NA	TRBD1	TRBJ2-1	CASSLAGTGPNERFF	TGTGCCAGCAGCTTAGCTGGGACAGGGCCCAATGAGCGGTTCTTC
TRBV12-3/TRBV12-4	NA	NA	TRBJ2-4	CASSLTKREQYF	TGTGCCAGCAGCCTCACAAAAAGGGAGCAGTACTTC
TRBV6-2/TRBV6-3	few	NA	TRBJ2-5	CASSLAIETQYF	TGTGCCAGCAGTTTAGCGATTGAGACCCAGTACTTC
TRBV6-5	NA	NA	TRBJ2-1	CASSYLGEQFF	TGTGCCAGCAGTTACTTAGGGGAGCAGTTCTTC
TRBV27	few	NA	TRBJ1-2	CASSLSVSGYGYTF	TGTGCCAGCAGTTTATCAGTCTCGGGGTATGGCTACACCTTC
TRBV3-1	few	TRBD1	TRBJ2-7	CASSHLRDRAVYEQYF	TGTGCCAGCAGCCACCTCCGGGACAGGGCGGTCTACGAGCAGTACTTC
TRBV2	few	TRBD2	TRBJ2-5	CASIGGAGALETQYF	TGTGCCAGCATCGGGGGAGCGGGGGCCCTAGAGACCCAGTACTTC
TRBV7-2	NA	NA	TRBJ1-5	CASSLRTVGNQPQHF	TGTGCCAGCAGCCTCCGGACAGTAGGCAATCAGCCCCAGCATTTT
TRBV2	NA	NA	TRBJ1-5	CAGREGSNQPQHF	TGTGCCGGAAGGGAGGGCAGCAATCAGCCCCAGCATTTT
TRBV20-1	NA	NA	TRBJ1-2	CSAIEKNYGYTF	TGCAGTGCTATTGAGAAAAACTATGGCTACACCTTC
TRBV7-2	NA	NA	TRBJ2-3	CASSLVAGAGTDTQYF	TGTGCCAGCAGCTTAGTGGCAGGGGCCGGCACAGATACGCAGTATTTT
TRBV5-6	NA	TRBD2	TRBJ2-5	CASNRWGGAQETQYF	TGTGCCAGTAACCGGTGGGGGGGAGCACAAGAGACCCAGTACTTC
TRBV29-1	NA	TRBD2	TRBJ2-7	CSVQLGTSGVEQYF	TGCAGCGTCCAGCTGGGGACTAGCGGGGTGGAGCAGTACTTC
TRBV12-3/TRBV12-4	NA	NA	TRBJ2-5	CASSPGTPSYNEQYF	TGTGCCAGCAGTCCCGGGACTCCCTCATACAATGAGCAGTACTTC
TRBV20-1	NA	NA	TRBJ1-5	CSAAPGGAGNRPQHF	TGCAGTGCTGCTCCAGGTGGGGCGGGCAATCGGCCCCAGCATTTT
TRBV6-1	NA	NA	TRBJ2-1	CASSGRDSQYDEQFF	TGTGCCAGCAGTGGGCGGGACTCCCAATACGATGAGCAGTTCTTC
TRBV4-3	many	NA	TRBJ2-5	CASSQGLQETQYF	TGCGCCAGCAGCCAAGGCTTACAAGAGACCCAGTACTTC
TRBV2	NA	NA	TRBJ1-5	CASSGSRDNQPQHF	TGTGCCAGCAGTGGAAGCAGGGACAATCAGCCCCAGCATTTT
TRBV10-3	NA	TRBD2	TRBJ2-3	CAISFSGVTDTQYF	TGTGCCATCAGTTTTAGCGGGGTAACAGATACGCAGTATTTT
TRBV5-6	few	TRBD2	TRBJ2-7	CASSLWGGSYEQYF	TGTGCCAGCAGCTTGTGGGGAGGGTCCTACGAGCAGTACTTC
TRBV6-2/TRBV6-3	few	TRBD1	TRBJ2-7	CASSYSGQGYEQYF	TGTGCCAGCAGTTACTCGGGACAGGGCTACGAGCAGTACTTC